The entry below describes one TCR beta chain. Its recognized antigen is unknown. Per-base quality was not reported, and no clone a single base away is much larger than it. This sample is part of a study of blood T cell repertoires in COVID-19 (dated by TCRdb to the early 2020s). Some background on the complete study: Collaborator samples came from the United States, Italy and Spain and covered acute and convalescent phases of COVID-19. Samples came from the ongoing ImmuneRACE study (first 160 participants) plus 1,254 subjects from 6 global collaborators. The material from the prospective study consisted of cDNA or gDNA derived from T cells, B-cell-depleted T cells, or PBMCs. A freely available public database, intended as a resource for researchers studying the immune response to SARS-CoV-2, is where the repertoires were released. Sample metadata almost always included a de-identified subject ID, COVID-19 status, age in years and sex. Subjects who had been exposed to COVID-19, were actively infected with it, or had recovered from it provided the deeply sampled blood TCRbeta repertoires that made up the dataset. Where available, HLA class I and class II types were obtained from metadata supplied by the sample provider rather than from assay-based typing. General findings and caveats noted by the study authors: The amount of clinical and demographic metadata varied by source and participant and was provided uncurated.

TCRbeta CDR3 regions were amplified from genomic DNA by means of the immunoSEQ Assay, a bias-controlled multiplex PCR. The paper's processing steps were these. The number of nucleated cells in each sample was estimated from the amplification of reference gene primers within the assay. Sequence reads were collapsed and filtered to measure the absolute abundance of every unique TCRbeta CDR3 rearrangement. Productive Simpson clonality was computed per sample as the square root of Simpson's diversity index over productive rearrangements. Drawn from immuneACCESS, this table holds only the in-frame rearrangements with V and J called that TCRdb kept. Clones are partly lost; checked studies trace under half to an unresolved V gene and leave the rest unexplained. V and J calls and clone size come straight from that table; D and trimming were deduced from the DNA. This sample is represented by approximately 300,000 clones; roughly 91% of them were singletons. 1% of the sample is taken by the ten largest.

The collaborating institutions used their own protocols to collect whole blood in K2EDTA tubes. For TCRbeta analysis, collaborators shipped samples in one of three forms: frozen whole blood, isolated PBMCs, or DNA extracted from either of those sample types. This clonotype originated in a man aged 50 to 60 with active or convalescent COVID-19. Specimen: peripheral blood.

The DNA reads TGTGCCAGCAGTTTATACTACGGGGATCAAGAGACCCAGTACTTC. This gives the protein CASSLYYGDQETQYF. The sequence joins TRBV28 to TRBJ2-5; TRBD2 is perhaps the D gene, given 5 matching bases. Deletion took 1 base off V and 2 bases off J, with a span of 11 bases between the germline ends. The CDR3 has 15 amino acids, counting the end cysteine and phenylalanine. CDR3 DNA only is kept here, 45 bases in frame from base 1. Per the germline V gene, MDHEN is the CDR1 and SYDVKM is the CDR2. The variable domain in full, with residues beyond the CDR3 obtained from the reference TRBV28 and TRBJ2-5 genes, is DVKVTQSSRYLVKRTGEKVFLECVQDMDHENMFWYRQDPGLGLRLIYFSYDVKMKEKGDIPEGYSVSREKKERFSLILESASTNQTSMYLCASSLYYGDQETQYFGPGTRLLVL.